The source of this T cell receptor beta chain is a study of blood T cell repertoires in COVID-19. Study information: Samples taken during acute and convalescent COVID-19 were collected in the United States, Italy and Spain. From T cells, B-cell-depleted T cells, or PBMCs came the material, which was cDNA or gDNA.

CDR3 length: 17 residues. The germline V gene has CDR1 LGHDT and CDR2 YNNKEL (reference sequence). Unmatched junction bases numbered 7, after V lost 2 bases and J lost 3 bases. Methods used by the authors: Estimation of nucleated cell counts relied on the amplification of reference gene primers. Generated by immunoSEQ multiplex PCR, the TCRdb table keeps only in-frame clones and is missing some. The V and J calls and the clone size are those of that table, but D and trimming were determined from the DNA. The sample shows almost 95,000 clones, more than 65% of them seen only once. This sequence joins TRBV3-1 (or the pseudogene TRBV3-2) and TRBJ2-1, with 10 bases fitting TRBD2. The source material was peripheral blood. The source is a man aged 55 to 70 with acute or convalescent COVID-19. Here the CDR3 reads CASSQLRAGGLYNEQFF. The CDR3 DNA sequence: TGTGCCAGCAGCCAACTGAGAGCGGGGGGGCTCTACAATGAGCAGTTCTTC.